This T cell receptor beta chain stems from a study of blood T cell repertoires in COVID-19. Germline CDR1 reads SGHRS; CDR2 reads YFSETQ. CDR3 length: 13 amino acids. V was shortened by 0 bases and J by 2 bases, with 6 bases between the two germline ends. TCRdb keeps only in-frame clones here, not all; method: immunoSEQ multiplex PCR. The sample comprises fewer than 400,000 clones, around 87% of which are singletons, and about 2.9% rests with the top ten. The clonotype was recovered from a human donor in a cohort sampled during active COVID-19. The rearrangement links TRBV5-1 to TRBJ2-7; D unresolved. Sequenced sample: peripheral blood. CDR3 amino acids: CASSLGPAYEQYF. DNA for the CDR3: TGCGCCAGCAGCTTGGGTCCAGCCTACGAGCAGTACTTC.